Listed below are T cell receptor beta chains from one sample, sequenced in a study of shared clonotypes between healthy human individuals. Produced via immunoSEQ multiplex PCR; TCRdb's table is partial and in-frame only. In the table there are 2 million to 2.5 million clones, 90% to 95% of which are singletons. The sample comprised naive CD4+ T cells from PBMCs. These TCRs come from a man younger than 35 in good health. Some clones in this sample may be carry-over from other donors' samples. The conserved cysteine and the conserved F or W are not part of the CDR3 here. A D gene is named only where the DNA matches it firmly.

V gene: TRBV9; D gene: -; J gene: TRBJ2-7; CDR3 protein: ASSVDLGHHYEQY
V gene: TRBV11-1; D gene: TRBD2; J gene: TRBJ2-2; CDR3 protein: ASSLLAGGLNTGELF
V gene: TRBV5-1; D gene: -; J gene: TRBJ1-3; CDR3 protein: ASSSPGNTIY
V gene: TRBV7-8; D gene: -; J gene: TRBJ1-1; CDR3 protein: ASSLAPERSAF
V gene: TRBV5-1; D gene: TRBD1; J gene: TRBJ2-3; CDR3 protein: ASSLGTGATDTQY
V gene: TRBV7-7; D gene: TRBD2; J gene: TRBJ2-1; CDR3 protein: ASSSSIVAGGPTIYDEQF
V gene: TRBV29-1; D gene: -; J gene: TRBJ1-2; CDR3 protein: SGTGTGGYT
V gene: TRBV10-3; D gene: -; J gene: TRBJ2-3; CDR3 protein: AISEGQNRVGTDTQY
V gene: TRBV5-1; D gene: -; J gene: TRBJ2-2; CDR3 protein: ASKSGHGTGELF
V gene: TRBV9; D gene: -; J gene: TRBJ1-1; CDR3 protein: ASSPMGNTEAF
V gene: TRBV5-1; D gene: TRBD2; J gene: TRBJ2-3; CDR3 protein: ASSEATSGSSDTQY
V gene: TRBV11-2; D gene: -; J gene: TRBJ1-1; CDR3 protein: ASSSYRVTEAF
V gene: TRBV28; D gene: -; J gene: TRBJ1-5; CDR3 protein: ASSHGLYSNQPQH
V gene: TRBV18; D gene: -; J gene: TRBJ2-7; CDR3 protein: ASSPSRGLGSNEQY
V gene: TRBV5-1; D gene: -; J gene: TRBJ2-3; CDR3 protein: ASSLSTGQADTQY
V gene: TRBV5-6; D gene: -; J gene: TRBJ2-3; CDR3 protein: ASSWGLSTDTQY
V gene: TRBV5-1; D gene: -; J gene: TRBJ1-5; CDR3 protein: ASSSGVRGQPQH
V gene: TRBV28; D gene: TRBD1; J gene: TRBJ1-2; CDR3 protein: ASSLSGQGAFA
V gene: TRBV28; D gene: TRBD2; J gene: TRBJ2-3; CDR3 protein: ASRGAGGLDTQY
V gene: TRBV6-5; D gene: TRBD1; J gene: TRBJ1-2; CDR3 protein: ASSQDRGYGYT
V gene: TRBV7-2; D gene: -; J gene: TRBJ2-1; CDR3 protein: ASSQKGTYNEQF
V gene: TRBV7-9; D gene: TRBD1; J gene: TRBJ2-7; CDR3 protein: ASSSPGQGFFEQY
V gene: TRBV7-2; D gene: -; J gene: TRBJ2-6; CDR3 protein: ASIYRGAGANVLT
V gene: TRBV5-1; D gene: TRBD2; J gene: TRBJ2-3; CDR3 protein: ASSLPETSGTTDTQY
V gene: TRBV2; D gene: TRBD1; J gene: TRBJ1-1; CDR3 protein: ASALQGIATEAF
V gene: TRBV29-1; D gene: -; J gene: TRBJ1-5; CDR3 protein: SVEQGRNQPQH
V gene: TRBV5-1; D gene: -; J gene: TRBJ2-7; CDR3 protein: ASRAIGSYEQY
V gene: TRBV5-1; D gene: TRBD2; J gene: TRBJ2-3; CDR3 protein: ASSLKASGDTQY
V gene: TRBV4-2; D gene: -; J gene: TRBJ1-2; CDR3 protein: ASSQASTVDGYT
V gene: TRBV6-5; D gene: -; J gene: TRBJ2-3; CDR3 protein: ASSYKGTTDTQY